These 8 T cell receptor beta chains were sequenced from one sample in a study of blood T cell repertoires in COVID-19. Libraries were prepared by immunoSEQ multiplex PCR; TCRdb keeps only in-frame clonotypes and omits some of them. There are about 160,000 clones in the sample; over 85% occur only once, and roughly 4.5% lies in the top ten. Sequenced input: peripheral blood. The receptors were sampled from a woman in her 50s with acute or convalescent COVID-19.

The V gene is TRBV11-2, the J gene TRBJ1-2, with D tentatively TRBD1 (5 bases). The CDR3 is 15 amino acids. Per germline, CDR1 SGHAT and CDR2 FQNNGV. Trimming took 4 bases from V and 4 from J, leaving 16 bases between them. This chain's CDR3 is CASSSRDSGIYGYTF. The CDR3 coding sequence is TGTGCCAGCAGCTCCCGGGACTCGGGGATCTATGGCTACACCTTC.

This clone was observed a handful of times. This sequence joins TRBV6-5 and TRBJ2-7, with 11 nucleotides matching TRBD1. Per germline, CDR1 MNHEY and CDR2 SVGAGI. The junction had 0 bases not matched to a gene; V was cut back by 2 bases and J by 3 bases. This CDR3 is built from 14 residues. The CDR3 nucleotides read TGTGCCAGCAGTTACGGGACAGGGGGCTACGAGCAGTACTTC. Protein sequence: CASSYGTGGYEQYF.

The rearrangement links TRBV6-6 to TRBJ2-7; a weak D match, TRBD1 (5 bases). The CDR3 spans 13 residues. Germline values: CDR1 MNHNY, CDR2 SVGAGI (reference sequence). V was cut by 2 bases and J by 3 bases, with 8 bases left in between. The CDR3 protein is CASSYRQIYEQYF. In DNA, the CDR3 is TGTGCCAGCAGTTACCGACAGATCTACGAGCAGTACTTC.

The V and J genes are TRBV5-1 and TRBJ1-5, with 7 bases that match TRBD1. CDR1 is SGHRS, CDR2 YFSETQ, per germline. After removal of 4 bases from V and 5 bases from J, the junction contained 9 bases not matched to a gene. This CDR3 contains 15 residues. CDR3: CASSPLTGQDQPQHF. CDR3 DNA sequence: TGCGCCAGCAGCCCCCTGACAGGGCAAGATCAGCCCCAGCATTTT.

V and J are TRBV5-4 and TRBJ2-7, with 7 bases aligning to TRBD2. CDR1 SGHNT and CDR2 YYREEE come from the germline V gene (reference sequence). Trimming cost V 3 bases and J 3 bases; bases outside gene matches: 6. There are 14 residues in the CDR3. The CDR3 region is CASSSSGGGYEQYF. CDR3 nucleotide sequence: TGTGCCAGCAGCTCCTCGGGGGGAGGCTACGAGCAGTACTTC.

This sequence joins TRBV6-6 and TRBJ2-5; no clear D. In germline, CDR1 is MNHNY, CDR2 SVGAGI (reference sequence). Deletions cut 2 bases from V and 2 bases from J, with 6 bases between. CDR3 size: 13 residues. The chain's CDR3 is CASSYHQQETQYF. In DNA, the CDR3 is TGTGCCAGCAGTTACCACCAGCAAGAGACCCAGTACTTC.

This clone was picked up a small number of times. The chain links TRBV27 to TRBJ1-3; TRBD1 might be the D (6 bases). Germline V gives CDR1 MNHEY, CDR2 SMNVEV (reference sequence). V was pared by 4 bases and J by 4 bases, with 14 bases between. CDR3 length: 15 amino acids. CDR3 protein: CASSSLGRGGNTIYF. The CDR3 DNA reads TGTGCCAGCAGTTCATTGGGGAGGGGGGGAAACACCATATATTTT.

V and J are TRBV27 and TRBJ2-7; TRBD1 aligns across 10 bases. Germline V gene sequence: CDR1 MNHEY, CDR2 SMNVEV (reference sequence). This CDR3 spans 14 amino acids. Trimming took 6 bases from V and 4 from J; bases not matched to a gene: 6. CDR3 amino acids: CASRTGTGVYEQYF. CDR3 DNA: TGTGCCAGCAGGACCGGGACAGGGGTTTACGAGCAGTACTTC.